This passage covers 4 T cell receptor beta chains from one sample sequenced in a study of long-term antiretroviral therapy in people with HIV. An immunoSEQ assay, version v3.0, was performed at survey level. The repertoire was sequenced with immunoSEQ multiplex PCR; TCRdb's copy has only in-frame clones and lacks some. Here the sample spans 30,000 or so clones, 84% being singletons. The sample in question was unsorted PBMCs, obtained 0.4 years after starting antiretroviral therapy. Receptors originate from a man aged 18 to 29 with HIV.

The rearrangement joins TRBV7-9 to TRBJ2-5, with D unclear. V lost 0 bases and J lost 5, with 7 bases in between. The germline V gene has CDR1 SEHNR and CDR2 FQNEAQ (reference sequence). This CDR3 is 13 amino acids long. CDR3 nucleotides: TGTGCCAGCAGCTTAGCTAGTTCGGAGACCCAGTACTTC. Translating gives CASSLASSETQYF.

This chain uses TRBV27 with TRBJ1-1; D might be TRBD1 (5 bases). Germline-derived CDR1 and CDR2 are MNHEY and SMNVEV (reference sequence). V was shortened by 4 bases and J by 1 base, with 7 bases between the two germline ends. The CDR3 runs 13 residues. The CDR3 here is CASSWGRNTEAFF. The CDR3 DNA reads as TGTGCCAGCAGTTGGGGCAGGAACACTGAAGCTTTCTTT.

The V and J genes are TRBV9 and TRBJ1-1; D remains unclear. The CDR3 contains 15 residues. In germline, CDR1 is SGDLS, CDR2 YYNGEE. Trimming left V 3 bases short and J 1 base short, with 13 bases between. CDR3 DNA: TGTGCCAGCAGCGCCGCGGCGGGAGGGAACACTGAAGCTTTCTTT. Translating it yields CASSAAAGGNTEAFF.

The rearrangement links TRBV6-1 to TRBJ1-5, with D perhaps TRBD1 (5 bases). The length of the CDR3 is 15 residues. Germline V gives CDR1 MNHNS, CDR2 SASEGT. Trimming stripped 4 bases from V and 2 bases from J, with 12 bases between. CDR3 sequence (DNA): TGTGCCAGCAGTGTCGTCAGGGCGGGCAATCAGCCCCAGCATTTT. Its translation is CASSVVRAGNQPQHF.